The 15 T cell receptor beta chains given below trace back to one sample, sequenced in a study of blood T cell repertoires in COVID-19. TCRdb's copy holds only in-frame clones and misses some; the assay was immunoSEQ multiplex PCR. The sample has about 300,000 clones, about nine tenths seen once. Sequenced input: peripheral blood. Every receptor here comes from a woman aged 30 to 39 who had recovered from COVID-19.

The rearrangement joins TRBV12-3 or TRBV12-4 to TRBJ2-3, with 9 bases lining up with TRBD2. The CDR3 loop spans 13 amino acids. J lost 5 bases, V lost 5 bases, and 2 bases had no gene match. CDR3 in DNA: TGTGCCAGCAGTCGGACTAGCGTAGATACGCAGTATTTT. Translation: CASSRTSVDTQYF.

V and J are TRBV6-5 and TRBJ2-1; 8 nucleotides align to TRBD2. Germline-derived CDR1 and CDR2 are MNHEY and SVGAGI. V shed 2 bases, J shed 7 bases, and the junction held 7 bases outside the gene matches. The CDR3 has 15 amino acids. CDR3 DNA sequence: TGTGCCAGCAGTTACAGGCCGGGGGGGCATAATGAGCAGTTCTTC. Amino acid sequence: CASSYRPGGHNEQFF.

This clone was counted a few times. The sample has other DNA sequences that encode this CDR3 too. The chain joins TRBV18 to TRBJ2-7; 8 nucleotides match TRBD1. V lost 3 bases and J lost 2; bases outside the gene matches: 3. The CDR3 spans 14 residues. Looked up from germline, CDR1 is KGHSH and CDR2 is LQKENI. CDR3 coding DNA: TGTGCCAGCTCACCCCGACAGGGGACCTACGAGCAGTACTTC. Translated: CASSPRQGTYEQYF.

The chain recombines TRBV18 with TRBJ1-2; 10 nucleotides line up with TRBD1. The CDR3 is made up of 12 amino acids. Trimming cost V 5 bases and J 6 bases; bases outside gene matches: 0. Germline V gene sequence: CDR1 KGHSH, CDR2 LQKENI. CDR3 loop: CASSGTGDGYTF. The DNA for the CDR3 is TGTGCCAGCTCAGGGACAGGGGATGGCTACACCTTC.

This chain links TRBV30 with TRBJ1-1; the match to TRBD1 covers 8 bases. The CDR3 is 14 residues long. Germline values: CDR1 GTSNPN, CDR2 SVGIG (reference sequence). Unmatched junction bases numbered 3, after V lost 0 bases and J lost 3 bases. The CDR3 reads CAWSVAGGYTEAFF. The DNA for the CDR3 is TGTGCCTGGAGTGTAGCAGGGGGCTACACTGAAGCTTTCTTT.

Only a few counts were recorded for this clone. The genes are TRBV4-2 and TRBJ1-1; 9 nucleotides line up with TRBD1. V trimming: 1 base; J trimming: 4 bases; junction bases outside the gene matches: 1. Germline loops: CDR1 LGHNA, CDR2 YNFKEQ. The CDR3 consists of 14 residues. The chain's CDR3 is CASSQVQGATEAFF. CDR3 DNA: TGTGCCAGCAGCCAAGTACAGGGGGCCACTGAAGCTTTCTTT.

The chain joins TRBV3-1 (or the pseudogene TRBV3-2) to TRBJ2-7; 7 bases agree with TRBD1. The CDR3 contains 13 residues. The germline V gene has CDR1 LGHDT and CDR2 YNNKEL (reference sequence). The ends lost 3 bases at V and 6 bases at J; junction bases unmatched: 5. The CDR3 is CASSHGTVSEQYF. CDR3 bases: TGTGCCAGCAGCCATGGGACAGTAAGCGAGCAGTACTTC.

This chain uses TRBV10-3 with TRBJ2-1, with 9 positions matching TRBD1. The J segment lost 2 bases and the V segment lost 3 bases, leaving 2 bases of the junction unmatched. Germline V lookup: CDR1 ENHRY, CDR2 SYGVKD. There are 15 residues in the CDR3. In nucleotides, the CDR3 is TGTGCCATCAGTGATGGGACAGGGACCTACAATGAGCAGTTCTTC. Protein: CAISDGTGTYNEQFF.

The J gene is TRBJ2-2, the V gene TRBV5-1; 8 bases map to TRBD1. The CDR3 is made up of 15 amino acids. V shed 4 bases, J shed 5 bases, and the junction held 7 bases outside the gene matches. Germline CDR1 reads SGHRS; CDR2 reads YFSETQ. CDR3 region: CASSASGQETGELFF. The CDR3 region has the DNA TGCGCCAGCAGCGCCTCGGGACAGGAGACCGGGGAGCTGTTTTTT.

In the case of this clone: This sample includes further DNA sequences coding for the same CDR3. The chain recombines TRBV5-1 with TRBJ1-4; 8 nucleotides match TRBD1. Germline assignment: CDR1 SGHRS and CDR2 YFSETQ. The CDR3 is 15 amino acids. Germline trimming cut 1 base from V and 5 bases from J; bases unmatched to any gene: 4. Written as DNA, the CDR3 is TGCGCCAGCAGCTTGCGGACAGGGACAAATGAAAAACTGTTTTTT. Translated: CASSLRTGTNEKLFF.

The chain employs TRBV2 and TRBJ2-3; D possibly corresponds to TRBD2 (6 bases). V was shortened by 7 bases and J by 5 bases, with 10 bases between the two germline ends. The length of the CDR3 is 12 residues. Per germline, CDR1 SNHLY and CDR2 FYNNEI. CDR3 nucleotides: TGTGCCAGCACCCGGGAGTTAGATACGCAGTATTTT. Its protein is CASTRELDTQYF. Variable domain in full (rest from reference TRBV2 and TRBJ2-3): EPEVTQTPSHQVTQMGQEVILRCVPISNHLYFYWYRQILGQKVEFLVSFYNNEISEKSEIFDDQFSVERPDGSNFTLKIRSTKLEDSAMYFCASTRELDTQYFGPGTRLTVL.

This clone has just a few counts. This rearrangement joins TRBV25-1 to TRBJ2-7; TRBD1 aligns across 9 bases. CDR3 length: 15 amino acids. J gave up 3 bases and V 5 bases, and 8 bases lay outside the gene matches. Germline loops: CDR1 MGHDK, CDR2 SYGVNS. The CDR3 loop reads CASSYDRGVIYEQYF. For the CDR3, the DNA is TGTGCCAGCAGTTATGACAGGGGGGTTATCTACGAGCAGTACTTC.

The chain uses TRBV15 and TRBJ2-1, with TRBD1 matching over 7 bases. The CDR3 extends over 14 amino acids. Losses at the gene ends were 2 bases for V and 4 bases for J; bases not matched to a gene: 2. CDR1 is LNHNV and CDR2 is YYDKDF in the germline V gene (reference sequence). Written as DNA, the CDR3 is TGTGCCACCAGCAGACAGGGGGTTTACAATGAGCAGTTCTTC. Protein: CATSRQGVYNEQFF. The full variable domain, completed using reference TRBV15 and TRBJ2-1, is DAMVIQNPRYQVTQFGKPVTLSCSQTLNHNVMYWYQQKSSQAPKLLFHYYDKDFNNEADTPDNFQSRRPNTSFCFLDIRSPGLGDTAMYLCATSRQGVYNEQFFGPGTRLTVL.

CDR3 DNA: TGTGCCAGCAGTGTTCAGGGATCTAACTATGGCTACACCTTC. This translates into CASSVQGSNYGYTF. The chain carries TRBV2 and TRBJ1-2; the D gene is possibly TRBD1 (5 bases). V was cut by 4 bases and J by 0 bases, with 9 bases left in between. This CDR3 comprises 14 residues. CDR1 is SNHLY, CDR2 FYNNEI, per germline.

The V call is TRBV27, the J call TRBJ2-7, with TRBD2 as a possible D gene (6 bases). Germline V gene lookup returns CDR1 MNHEY and CDR2 SMNVEV (reference sequence). Trimming took 4 bases from V and 1 from J, leaving 11 bases between them. This CDR3 region has 14 residues. CDR3 DNA sequence: TGTGCCAGCAGTTCACCGGGACTTTCCTACGAGCAGTACTTC. Translated: CASSSPGLSYEQYF.